These T cell receptor beta chains were read from a single sample in a study of CXCR3-negative and CXCR3-positive naive CD8 T cells. TCRdb re-called the 5' RACE reads and catalogs CDR3 proteins one per entry, DNA excluded. The table lists roughly 40,000 distinct CDR3 sequences. The sequenced sample was naive CXCR3- CD8+ T cells from blood. The receptors shown here come from a human donor in good health. Some clones in this sample may be carry-over from other donors' samples. CDR3s include the opening cysteine and the closing phenylalanine or tryptophan.

J gene: TRBJ2-5; V gene: TRBV28; CDR3 length: 13; CDR3 protein: CASSPQGGETQYF
J gene: TRBJ2-1; V gene: TRBV5-5; CDR3 length: 13; CDR3 protein: CASSWDGYNEQFF
J gene: TRBJ2-1; V gene: TRBV5-1; CDR3 length: 11; CDR3 protein: CASGMNNEQFF
J gene: TRBJ2-6; V gene: TRBV27; CDR3 length: 16; CDR3 protein: CASSLRRGSGANVLTF
J gene: TRBJ2-1; V gene: TRBV4-3; CDR3 length: 15; CDR3 protein: CASSQVPSGRNEQFF
J gene: TRBJ2-7; V gene: TRBV4-2; CDR3 length: 15; CDR3 protein: CASSKVTDVSYEQYF
J gene: TRBJ2-7; V gene: TRBV4-3; CDR3 length: 16; CDR3 protein: CASSQEVGDGTYEQYF
J gene: TRBJ2-7; V gene: TRBV7-8; CDR3 length: 13; CDR3 protein: CASRPGTSYEQYF
J gene: TRBJ1-6; V gene: TRBV7-9; CDR3 length: 12; CDR3 protein: CASSLYNSPLHF
J gene: TRBJ2-5; V gene: TRBV12-3/TRBV12-4; CDR3 length: 14; CDR3 protein: CASSSAGGHETQYF
J gene: TRBJ1-1; V gene: TRBV28; CDR3 length: 15; CDR3 protein: CASSHDREANTEAFF
J gene: TRBJ1-1; V gene: TRBV28; CDR3 length: 14; CDR3 protein: CASSGGGGNTEAFF
J gene: TRBJ2-7; V gene: TRBV4-1; CDR3 length: 15; CDR3 protein: CASSRSGTGAQEQYF
J gene: TRBJ1-2; V gene: TRBV6-1; CDR3 length: 12; CDR3 protein: CASSEANYGYTF
J gene: TRBJ2-5; V gene: TRBV28; CDR3 length: 17; CDR3 protein: CASSFGGREWYQETQYF
J gene: TRBJ1-1; V gene: TRBV2; CDR3 length: 13; CDR3 protein: CARSPDEDLRAFF
J gene: TRBJ2-5; V gene: TRBV7-9; CDR3 length: 13; CDR3 protein: CASSSPPQETQYF
J gene: TRBJ1-1; V gene: TRBV29-1; CDR3 length: 16; CDR3 protein: CSVGGMGEELNTEAFF
J gene: TRBJ2-7; V gene: TRBV6-5; CDR3 length: 12; CDR3 protein: CASRNPGYEQYF
J gene: TRBJ2-7; V gene: TRBV7-9; CDR3 length: 12; CDR3 protein: CASSPRPREQYF
J gene: TRBJ2-7; V gene: TRBV7-9; CDR3 length: 13; CDR3 protein: CASSYTAAYEQYF
J gene: TRBJ2-5; V gene: TRBV29-1; CDR3 length: 17; CDR3 protein: CSVEGLMVSSYQETQYF
J gene: TRBJ2-2; V gene: TRBV28; CDR3 length: 13; CDR3 protein: CASRPNEGGELFF
J gene: TRBJ2-1; V gene: TRBV7-3; CDR3 length: 13; CDR3 protein: CASRGAGEDEQFF
J gene: TRBJ2-1; V gene: TRBV7-2; CDR3 length: 14; CDR3 protein: CASWEQRGGLEQFF
J gene: TRBJ1-4; V gene: TRBV7-9; CDR3 length: 18; CDR3 protein: CASSPWFGVTTTNEKLFF
J gene: TRBJ1-2; V gene: TRBV7-2; CDR3 length: 15; CDR3 protein: CASSLGIRVAYGYTF
J gene: TRBJ2-5; V gene: TRBV12-5; CDR3 length: 14; CDR3 protein: CASGLSTGSETQYF
J gene: TRBJ1-1; V gene: TRBV24-1; CDR3 length: 14; CDR3 protein: CATSETGTGTQAFF
J gene: TRBJ2-7; V gene: TRBV9; CDR3 length: 15; CDR3 protein: CASSGGTSSSYEQYF
J gene: TRBJ2-1; V gene: TRBV7-2; CDR3 length: 12; CDR3 protein: CATEGRGNEQFF
J gene: TRBJ2-7; V gene: TRBV2; CDR3 length: 15; CDR3 protein: CASSETVLRNYEQYF
J gene: TRBJ2-7; V gene: TRBV28; CDR3 length: 14; CDR3 protein: CASSLTGPSYEQYF
J gene: TRBJ1-1; V gene: TRBV7-2; CDR3 length: 14; CDR3 protein: CASSLRVWNTEAFF
J gene: TRBJ1-2; V gene: TRBV5-6; CDR3 length: 16; CDR3 protein: CASSLDVETGLYGYTF
J gene: TRBJ1-2; V gene: TRBV7-9; CDR3 length: 15; CDR3 protein: CASSLLAARAYGYTF
J gene: TRBJ1-6; V gene: TRBV4-3; CDR3 length: 15; CDR3 protein: CASSQGTSYNSPLHF
J gene: TRBJ2-3; V gene: TRBV4-2; CDR3 length: 14; CDR3 protein: CASSPRTDTDTQYF
J gene: TRBJ2-3; V gene: TRBV6-4; CDR3 length: 15; CDR3 protein: CASSPSGGATDTQYF
J gene: TRBJ2-5; V gene: TRBV29-1; CDR3 length: 11; CDR3 protein: CSVERGETQYF